The sequence of this TCR beta chain was determined in a study of PD-1 blockade in classical Hodgkin lymphoma. Relapse was seen in all patients after autologous stem cell transplantation, and brentuximab vedotin exposure was variable. The study recorded best responses of complete response, partial response or progressive disease. Clones were sequenced by immunoSEQ multiplex PCR, and TCRdb holds only the in-frame ones, with some missing. Of 66,000 or so clones listed, about two thirds are singletons. From germline, CDR1 is SGHRS and CDR2 YFSETQ. J lost 4 bases, V lost 4 bases, and 5 bases had no gene match. The CDR3 has 14 residues. About this clone itself: Its antigen is not identified.

Study-level results: Individuals initiating nivolumab under 1 year after ASCT were excluded. The baseline diversity of complete responders showed similarity to that of newly diagnosed patients. At C4D1, TCR diversity had climbed significantly for CD4+ cells, though not for CD8+ cells.

Sequences were derived from peripheral blood mononuclear cells (PBMCs), sampled before the second cycle of nivolumab. The rearrangement links TRBV5-1 to TRBJ1-1, with 9 bases identical to TRBD1. This TCR was recovered from a human donor with classical Hodgkin lymphoma. CDR3 protein: CASSLQTGGTEAFF. In nucleotides, the CDR3 is TGCGCCAGCAGCCTCCAGACAGGGGGCACTGAAGCTTTCTTT.